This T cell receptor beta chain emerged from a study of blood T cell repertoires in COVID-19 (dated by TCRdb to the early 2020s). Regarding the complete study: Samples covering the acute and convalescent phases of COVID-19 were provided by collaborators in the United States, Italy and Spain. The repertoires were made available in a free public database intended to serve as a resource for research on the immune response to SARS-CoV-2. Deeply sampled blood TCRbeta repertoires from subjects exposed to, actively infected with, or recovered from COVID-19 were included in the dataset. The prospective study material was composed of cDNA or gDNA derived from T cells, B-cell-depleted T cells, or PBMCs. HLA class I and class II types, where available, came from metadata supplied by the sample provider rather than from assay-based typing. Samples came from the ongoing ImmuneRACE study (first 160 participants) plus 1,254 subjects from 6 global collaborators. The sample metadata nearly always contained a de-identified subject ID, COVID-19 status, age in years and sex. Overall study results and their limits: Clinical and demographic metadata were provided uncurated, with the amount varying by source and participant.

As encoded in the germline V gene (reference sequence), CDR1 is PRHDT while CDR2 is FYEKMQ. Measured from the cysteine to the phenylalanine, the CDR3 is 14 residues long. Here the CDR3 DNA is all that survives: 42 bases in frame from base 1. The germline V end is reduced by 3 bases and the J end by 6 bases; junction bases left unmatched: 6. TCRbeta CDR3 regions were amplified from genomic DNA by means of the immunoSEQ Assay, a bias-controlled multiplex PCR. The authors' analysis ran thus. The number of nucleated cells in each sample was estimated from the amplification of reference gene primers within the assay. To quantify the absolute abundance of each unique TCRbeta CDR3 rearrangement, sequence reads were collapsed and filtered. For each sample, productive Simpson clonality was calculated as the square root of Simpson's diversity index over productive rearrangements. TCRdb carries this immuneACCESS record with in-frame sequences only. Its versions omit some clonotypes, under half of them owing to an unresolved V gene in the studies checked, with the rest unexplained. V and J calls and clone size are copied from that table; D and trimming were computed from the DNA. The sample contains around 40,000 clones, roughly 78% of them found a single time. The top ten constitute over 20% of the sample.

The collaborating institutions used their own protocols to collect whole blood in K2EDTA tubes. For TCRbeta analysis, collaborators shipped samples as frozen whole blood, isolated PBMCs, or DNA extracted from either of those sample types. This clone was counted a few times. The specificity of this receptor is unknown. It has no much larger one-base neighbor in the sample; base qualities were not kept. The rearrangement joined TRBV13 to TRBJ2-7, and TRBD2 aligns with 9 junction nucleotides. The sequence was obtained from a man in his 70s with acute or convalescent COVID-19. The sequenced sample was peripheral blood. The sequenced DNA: TGTGCCAGCAGCTTCGCGGGAGGGCCTGTCGAGCAGTACTTC. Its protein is CASSFAGGPVEQYF.